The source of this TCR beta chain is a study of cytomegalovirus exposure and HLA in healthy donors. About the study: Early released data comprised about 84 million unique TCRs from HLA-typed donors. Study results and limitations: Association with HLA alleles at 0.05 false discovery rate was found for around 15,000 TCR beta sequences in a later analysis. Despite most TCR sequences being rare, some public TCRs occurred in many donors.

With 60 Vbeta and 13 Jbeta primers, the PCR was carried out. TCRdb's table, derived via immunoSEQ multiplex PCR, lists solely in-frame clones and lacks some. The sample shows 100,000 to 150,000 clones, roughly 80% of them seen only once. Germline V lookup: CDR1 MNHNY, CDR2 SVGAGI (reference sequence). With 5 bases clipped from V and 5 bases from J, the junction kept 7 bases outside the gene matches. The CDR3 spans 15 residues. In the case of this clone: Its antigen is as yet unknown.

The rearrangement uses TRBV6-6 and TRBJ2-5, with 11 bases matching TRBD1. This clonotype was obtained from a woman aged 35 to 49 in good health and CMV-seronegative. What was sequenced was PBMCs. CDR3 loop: CASSDRTGGRETQYF. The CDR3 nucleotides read TGTGCCAGCAGTGATCGGACAGGGGGCCGGGAGACCCAGTACTTC.